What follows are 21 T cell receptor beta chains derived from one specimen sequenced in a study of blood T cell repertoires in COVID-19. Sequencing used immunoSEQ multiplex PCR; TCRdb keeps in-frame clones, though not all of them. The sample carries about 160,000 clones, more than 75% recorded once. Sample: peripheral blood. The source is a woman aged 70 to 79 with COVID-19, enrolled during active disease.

The CDR3 reads CATSRDFSSGNTIYF. The CDR3 DNA sequence: TGTGCCACCAGCAGAGATTTTTCTTCCGGAAACACCATATATTTT. The chain combines TRBV15 with TRBJ1-3; no firm D call. The CDR3 is 15 residues long. The germline V gene encodes CDR1 LNHNV and CDR2 YYDKDF (reference sequence). V lost 0 bases, J lost 4 bases, and 10 bases lay in between.

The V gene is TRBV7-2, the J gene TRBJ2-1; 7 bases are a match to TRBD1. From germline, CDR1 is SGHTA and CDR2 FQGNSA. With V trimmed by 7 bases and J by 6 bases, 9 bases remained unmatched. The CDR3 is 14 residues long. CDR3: CASKQDRVGNEQFF. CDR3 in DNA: TGTGCCAGCAAGCAAGACAGGGTTGGCAATGAGCAGTTCTTC.

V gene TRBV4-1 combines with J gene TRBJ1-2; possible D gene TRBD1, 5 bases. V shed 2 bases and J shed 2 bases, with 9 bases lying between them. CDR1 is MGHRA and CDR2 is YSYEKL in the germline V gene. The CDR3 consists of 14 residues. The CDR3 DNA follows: TGCGCCAGCAGCCAACCCTGGGGCAACTATGGCTACACCTTC. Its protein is CASSQPWGNYGYTF.

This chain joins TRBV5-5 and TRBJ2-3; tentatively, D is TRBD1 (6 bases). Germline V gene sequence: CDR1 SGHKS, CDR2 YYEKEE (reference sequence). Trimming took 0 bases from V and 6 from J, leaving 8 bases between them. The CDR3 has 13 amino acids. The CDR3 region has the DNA TGTGCCAGCAGCTTGGGGACAGACGATACGCAGTATTTT. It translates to CASSLGTDDTQYF.

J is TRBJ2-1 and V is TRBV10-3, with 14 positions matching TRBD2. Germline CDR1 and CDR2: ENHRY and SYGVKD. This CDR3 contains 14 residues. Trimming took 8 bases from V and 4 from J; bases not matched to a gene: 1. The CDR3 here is CAIWTSGGYNEQFF. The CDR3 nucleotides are TGTGCCATCTGGACTAGCGGGGGGTACAATGAGCAGTTCTTC.

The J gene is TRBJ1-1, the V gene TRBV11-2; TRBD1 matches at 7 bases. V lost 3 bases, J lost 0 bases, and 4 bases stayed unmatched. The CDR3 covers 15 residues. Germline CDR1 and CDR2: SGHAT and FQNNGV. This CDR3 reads CASSFGGQMNTEAFF. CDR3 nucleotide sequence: TGTGCCAGCAGCTTCGGGGGACAGATGAACACTGAAGCTTTCTTT.

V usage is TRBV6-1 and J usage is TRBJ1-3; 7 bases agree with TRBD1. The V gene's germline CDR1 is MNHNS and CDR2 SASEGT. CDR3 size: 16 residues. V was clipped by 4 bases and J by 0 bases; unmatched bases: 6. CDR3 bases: TGTGCCAGCAGTGCAAAACAGGGGCCCTCTGGAAACACCATATATTTT. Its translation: CASSAKQGPSGNTIYF.

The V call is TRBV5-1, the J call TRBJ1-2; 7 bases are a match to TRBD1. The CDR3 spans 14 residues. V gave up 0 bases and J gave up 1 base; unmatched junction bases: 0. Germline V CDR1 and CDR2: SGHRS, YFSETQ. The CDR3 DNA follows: TGCGCCAGCAGCTTGGGACAGGGTAACTATGGCTACACCTTC. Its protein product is CASSLGQGNYGYTF.

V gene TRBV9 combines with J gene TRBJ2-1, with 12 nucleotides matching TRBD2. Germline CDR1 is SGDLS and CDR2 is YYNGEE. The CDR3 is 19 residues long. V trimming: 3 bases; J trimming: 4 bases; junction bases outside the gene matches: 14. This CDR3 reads CASSAETPGLAGRYNEQFF. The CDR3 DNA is TGTGCCAGCAGCGCCGAAACCCCCGGACTAGCGGGGCGGTACAATGAGCAGTTCTTC.

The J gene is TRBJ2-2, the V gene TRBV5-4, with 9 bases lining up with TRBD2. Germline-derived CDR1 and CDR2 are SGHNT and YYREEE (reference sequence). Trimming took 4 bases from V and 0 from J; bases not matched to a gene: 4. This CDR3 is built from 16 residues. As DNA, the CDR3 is TGTGCCAGCAGCCAAGCGGGGGGAGCGAACACCGGGGAGCTGTTTTTT. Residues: CASSQAGGANTGELFF.

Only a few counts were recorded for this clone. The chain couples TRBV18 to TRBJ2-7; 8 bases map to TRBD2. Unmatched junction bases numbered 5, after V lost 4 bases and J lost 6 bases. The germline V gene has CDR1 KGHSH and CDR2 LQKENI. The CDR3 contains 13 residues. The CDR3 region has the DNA TGTGCCAGCTCACTCGGGGGGGTACGCGAGCAGTACTTC. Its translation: CASSLGGVREQYF.

The CDR3 DNA is TGTGCCAGCAGTTACAATTCGGGGGAGGGTGCACCCCTCCACTTT. Protein: CASSYNSGEGAPLHF. The gene calls are TRBV6-5 and TRBJ1-6; possibly TRBD1 for D (5 bases). V gave up 2 bases and J gave up 11 bases, with 16 bases separating them. The germline CDR1 and CDR2 sequences are MNHEY and SVGAGI. This CDR3 contains 15 residues.

CDR3 in DNA: TGCGCCAGCAGCCTCCAGACCTACAATGAGCAGTTCTTC. Translated, it gives CASSLQTYNEQFF. The V gene is TRBV5-1, the J gene TRBJ2-1; D is uncertain. CDR3 length: 13 residues. Trimming removed 4 bases from V and 2 bases from J, with 7 bases in between. Germline V CDR1 and CDR2: SGHRS, YFSETQ. Looking up the rest from reference TRBV5-1 and TRBJ2-1 gives the full variable domain: KAGVTQTPRYLIKTRGQQVTLSCSPISGHRSVSWYQQTPGQGLQFLFEYFSETQRNKGNFPGRFSGRQFSNSRSEMNVSTLELGDSALYLCASSLQTYNEQFFGPGTRLTVL.

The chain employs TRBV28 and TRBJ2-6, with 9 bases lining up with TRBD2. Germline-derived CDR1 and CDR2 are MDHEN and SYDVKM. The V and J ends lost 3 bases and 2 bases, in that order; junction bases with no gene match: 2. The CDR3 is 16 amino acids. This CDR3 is CASSFLAGAGANVLTF. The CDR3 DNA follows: TGTGCCAGCAGTTTCTTAGCGGGGGCTGGGGCCAACGTCCTGACTTTC.

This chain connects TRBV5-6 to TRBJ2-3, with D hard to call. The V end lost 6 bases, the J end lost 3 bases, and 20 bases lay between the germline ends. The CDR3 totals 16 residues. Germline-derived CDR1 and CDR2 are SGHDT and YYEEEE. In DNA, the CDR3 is TGTGCCAGCAACCCTTCGCAACACAGATCTACAGATACGCAGTATTTT. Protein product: CASNPSQHRSTDTQYF.

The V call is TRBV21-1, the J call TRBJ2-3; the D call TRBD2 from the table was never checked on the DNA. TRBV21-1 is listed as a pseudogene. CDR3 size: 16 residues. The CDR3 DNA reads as TGTGCCAGCAGCTTGTCCCGCTCCGTGTGGAGGCATACGCAGTATTTT. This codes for CASSLSRSVWRHTQYF.

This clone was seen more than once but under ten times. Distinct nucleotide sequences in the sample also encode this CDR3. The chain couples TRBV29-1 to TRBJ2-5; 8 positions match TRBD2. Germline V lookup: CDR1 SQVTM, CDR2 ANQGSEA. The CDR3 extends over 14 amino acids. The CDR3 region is CRVGGPGGAETQYF. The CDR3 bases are TGCCGGGTTGGGGGACCGGGGGGGGCAGAGACCCAGTACTTC.

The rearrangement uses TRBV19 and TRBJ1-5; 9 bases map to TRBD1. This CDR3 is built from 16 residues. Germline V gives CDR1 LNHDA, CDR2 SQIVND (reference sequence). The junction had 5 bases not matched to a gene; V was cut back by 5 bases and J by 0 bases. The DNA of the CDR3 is TGTGCCAGTAGTTCTACAGGGGGCGATAGCAATCAGCCCCAGCATTTT. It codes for CASSSTGGDSNQPQHF.

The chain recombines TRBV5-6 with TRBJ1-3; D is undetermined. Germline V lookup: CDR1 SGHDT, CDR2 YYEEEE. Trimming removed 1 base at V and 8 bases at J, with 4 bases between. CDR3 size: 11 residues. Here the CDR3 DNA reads TGTGCCAGCAGCTTGACGGACACCATATATTTT. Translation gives CASSLTDTIYF. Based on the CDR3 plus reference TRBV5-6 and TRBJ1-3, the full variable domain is DAGVTQSPTHLIKTRGQQVTLRCSPKSGHDTVSWYQQALGQGPQFIFQYYEEEERQRGNFPDRFSGHQFPNYSSELNVNALLLGDSALYLCASSLTDTIYFGEGSWLTVV.

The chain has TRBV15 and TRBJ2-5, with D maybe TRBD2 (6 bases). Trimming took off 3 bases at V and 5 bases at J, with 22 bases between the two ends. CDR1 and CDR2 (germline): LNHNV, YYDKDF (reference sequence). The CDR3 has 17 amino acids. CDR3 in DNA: TGTGCCACCAGCAGTAGTCACCGGGACTGGGCTACGGAGACCCAGTACTTC. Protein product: CATSSSHRDWATETQYF.

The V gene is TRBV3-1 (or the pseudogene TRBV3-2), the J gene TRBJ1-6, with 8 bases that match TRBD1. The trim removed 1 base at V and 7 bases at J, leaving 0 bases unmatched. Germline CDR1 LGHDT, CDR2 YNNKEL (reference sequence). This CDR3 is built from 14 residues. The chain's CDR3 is CASSQGQGNSPLHF. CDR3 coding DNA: TGTGCCAGCAGCCAAGGACAGGGGAATTCACCCCTCCACTTT.